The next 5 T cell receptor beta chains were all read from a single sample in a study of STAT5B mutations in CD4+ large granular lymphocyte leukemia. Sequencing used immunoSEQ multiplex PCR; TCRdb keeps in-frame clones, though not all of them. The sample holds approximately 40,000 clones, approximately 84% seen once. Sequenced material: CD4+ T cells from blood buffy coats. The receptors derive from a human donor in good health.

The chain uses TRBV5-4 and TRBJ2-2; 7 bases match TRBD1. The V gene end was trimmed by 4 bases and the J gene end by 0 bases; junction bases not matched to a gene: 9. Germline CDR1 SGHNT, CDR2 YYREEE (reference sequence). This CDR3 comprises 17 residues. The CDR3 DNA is TGTGCCAGCAGCCCGAGACAGGGCTTAGCGAACACCGGGGAGCTGTTTTTT. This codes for CASSPRQGLANTGELFF. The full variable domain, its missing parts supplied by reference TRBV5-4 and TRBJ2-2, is ETGVTQSPTHLIKTRGQQVTLRCSSQSGHNTVSWYQQALGQGPQFIFQYYREEENGRGNFPPRFSGLQFPNYSSELNVNALELDDSALYLCASSPRQGLANTGELFFGEGSRLTVL.

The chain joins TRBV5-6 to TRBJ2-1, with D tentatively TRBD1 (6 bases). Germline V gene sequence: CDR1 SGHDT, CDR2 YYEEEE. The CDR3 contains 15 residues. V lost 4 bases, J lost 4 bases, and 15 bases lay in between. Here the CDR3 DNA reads TGTGCCAGCAGCCAGGGGTCCCCGGGATACAATGAGCAGTTCTTC. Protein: CASSQGSPGYNEQFF.

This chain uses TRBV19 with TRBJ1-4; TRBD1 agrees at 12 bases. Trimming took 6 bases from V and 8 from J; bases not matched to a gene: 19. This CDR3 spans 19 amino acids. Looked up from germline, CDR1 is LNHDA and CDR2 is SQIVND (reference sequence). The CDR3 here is CASSFFRGTGGGFGEKLFF. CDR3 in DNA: TGTGCCAGTAGCTTCTTTCGCGGGACAGGGGGCGGTTTTGGCGAAAAACTGTTTTTT.

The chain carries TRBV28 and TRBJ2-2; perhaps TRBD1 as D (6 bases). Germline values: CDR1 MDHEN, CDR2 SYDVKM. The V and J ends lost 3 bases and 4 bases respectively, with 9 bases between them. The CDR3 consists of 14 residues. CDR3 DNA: TGTGCCAGCAGTTTGTCAGGGGCCACCGGGGAGCTGTTTTTT. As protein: CASSLSGATGELFF.

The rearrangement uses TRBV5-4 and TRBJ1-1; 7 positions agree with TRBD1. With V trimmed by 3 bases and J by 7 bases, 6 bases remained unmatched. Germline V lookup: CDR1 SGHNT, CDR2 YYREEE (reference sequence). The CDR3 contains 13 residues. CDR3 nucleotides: TGTGCCAGCAGCTACGACAGGGAGTTTGAAGCTTTCTTT. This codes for CASSYDREFEAFF.